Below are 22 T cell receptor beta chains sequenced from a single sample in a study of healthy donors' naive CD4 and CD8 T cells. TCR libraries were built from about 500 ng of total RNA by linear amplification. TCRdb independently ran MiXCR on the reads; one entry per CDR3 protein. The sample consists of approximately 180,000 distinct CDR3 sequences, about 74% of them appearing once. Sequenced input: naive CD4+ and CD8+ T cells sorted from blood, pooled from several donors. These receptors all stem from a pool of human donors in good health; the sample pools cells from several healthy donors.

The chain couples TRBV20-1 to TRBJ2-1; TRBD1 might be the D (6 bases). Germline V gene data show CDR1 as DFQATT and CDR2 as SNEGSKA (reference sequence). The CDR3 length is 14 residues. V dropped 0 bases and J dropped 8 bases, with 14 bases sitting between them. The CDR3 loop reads CSARDPQGSHEQFF. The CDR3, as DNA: TGCAGTGCTAGAGATCCCCAGGGGAGCCATGAGCAGTTCTTC.

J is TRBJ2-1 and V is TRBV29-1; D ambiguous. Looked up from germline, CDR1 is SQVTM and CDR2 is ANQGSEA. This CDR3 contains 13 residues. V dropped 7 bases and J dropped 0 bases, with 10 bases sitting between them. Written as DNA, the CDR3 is TGCAGCGCTAAAGTAGGCTCCTACAATGAGCAGTTCTTC. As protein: CSAKVGSYNEQFF.

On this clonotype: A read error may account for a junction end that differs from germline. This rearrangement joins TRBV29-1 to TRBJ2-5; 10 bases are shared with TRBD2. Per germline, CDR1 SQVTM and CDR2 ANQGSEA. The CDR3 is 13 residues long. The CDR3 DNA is TGCAGCGCTGAAGCGGGAGGGCCGCAGACCCAGTACTTC. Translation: CSAEAGGPQTQYF.

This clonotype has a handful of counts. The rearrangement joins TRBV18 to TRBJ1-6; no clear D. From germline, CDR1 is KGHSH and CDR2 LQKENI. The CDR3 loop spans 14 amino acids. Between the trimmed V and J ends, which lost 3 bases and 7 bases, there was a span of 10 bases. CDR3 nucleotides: TGTGCCAGCTCACCCACCATGGGGAATTCACCCCTCCACTTT. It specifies CASSPTMGNSPLHF.

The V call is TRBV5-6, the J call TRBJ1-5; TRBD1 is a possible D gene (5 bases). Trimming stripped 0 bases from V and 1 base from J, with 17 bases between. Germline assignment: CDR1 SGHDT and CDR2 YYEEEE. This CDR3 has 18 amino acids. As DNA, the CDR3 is TGTGCCAGCAGCTTGGGGCCAGGGTACCGTCAGAGCAATCAGCCCCAGCATTTT. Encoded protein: CASSLGPGYRQSNQPQHF.

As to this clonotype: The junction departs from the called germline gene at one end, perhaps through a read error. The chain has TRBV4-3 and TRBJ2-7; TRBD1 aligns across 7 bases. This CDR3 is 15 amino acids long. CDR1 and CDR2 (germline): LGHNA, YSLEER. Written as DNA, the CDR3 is TGTGCCAGCAGCCAACCCATGGACAGGATCTACGAGCAGTACTTC. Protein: CASSQPMDRIYEQYF.

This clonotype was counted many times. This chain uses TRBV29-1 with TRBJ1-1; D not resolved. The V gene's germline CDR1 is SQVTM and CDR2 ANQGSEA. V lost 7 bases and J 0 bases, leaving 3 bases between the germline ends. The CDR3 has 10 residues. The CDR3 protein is CSGVNTEAFF. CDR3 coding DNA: TGCAGCGGGGTGAACACTGAAGCTTTCTTT.

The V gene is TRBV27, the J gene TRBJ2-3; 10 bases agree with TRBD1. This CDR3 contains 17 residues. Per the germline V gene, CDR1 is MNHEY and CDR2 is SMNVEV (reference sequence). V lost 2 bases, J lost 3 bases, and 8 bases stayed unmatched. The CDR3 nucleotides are TGTGCCAGCAGTTTAGACAGGGGGCCGGTGATTACAGATACGCAGTATTTT. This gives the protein CASSLDRGPVITDTQYF.

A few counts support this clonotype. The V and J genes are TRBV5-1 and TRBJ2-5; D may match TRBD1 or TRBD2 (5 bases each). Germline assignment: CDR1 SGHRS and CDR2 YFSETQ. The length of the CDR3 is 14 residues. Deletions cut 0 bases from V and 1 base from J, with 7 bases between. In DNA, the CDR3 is TGCGCCAGCAGCTTGGCTGGGACCCAAGAGACCCAGTACTTC. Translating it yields CASSLAGTQETQYF. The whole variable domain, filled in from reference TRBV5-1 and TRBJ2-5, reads KAGVTQTPRYLIKTRGQQVTLSCSPISGHRSVSWYQQTPGQGLQFLFEYFSETQRNKGNFPGRFSGRQFSNSRSEMNVSTLELGDSALYLCASSLAGTQETQYFGPGTRLLVL.

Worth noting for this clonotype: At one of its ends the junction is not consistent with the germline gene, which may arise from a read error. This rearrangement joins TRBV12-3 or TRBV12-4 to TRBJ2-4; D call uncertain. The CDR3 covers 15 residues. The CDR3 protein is CTSSLLLTPGDIQYF. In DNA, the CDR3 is TGTACCAGCAGTTTACTCCTGACCCCTGGGGACATTCAGTACTTC.

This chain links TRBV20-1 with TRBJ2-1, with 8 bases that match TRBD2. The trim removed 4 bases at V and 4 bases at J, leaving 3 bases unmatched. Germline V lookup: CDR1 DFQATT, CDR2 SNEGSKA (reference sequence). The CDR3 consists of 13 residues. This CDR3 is CSAKLADYNEQFF. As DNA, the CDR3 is TGCAGTGCTAAACTAGCGGATTACAATGAGCAGTTCTTC.

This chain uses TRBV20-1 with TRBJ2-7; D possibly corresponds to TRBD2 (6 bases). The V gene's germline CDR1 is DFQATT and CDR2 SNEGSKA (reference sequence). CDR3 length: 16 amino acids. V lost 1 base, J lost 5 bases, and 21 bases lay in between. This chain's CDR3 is CSARGGIGGVMDEQYF. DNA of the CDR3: TGCAGTGCTAGAGGCGGCATCGGAGGGGTTATGGACGAGCAGTACTTC.

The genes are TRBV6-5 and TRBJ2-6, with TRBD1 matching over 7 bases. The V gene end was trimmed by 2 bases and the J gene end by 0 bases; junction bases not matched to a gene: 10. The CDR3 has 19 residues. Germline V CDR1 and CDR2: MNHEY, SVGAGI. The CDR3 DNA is TGTGCCAGCAGTTACCAATTGACAGGGTCCCCCTCTGGGGCCAACGTCCTGACTTTC. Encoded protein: CASSYQLTGSPSGANVLTF.

The CDR3 DNA reads TGTGCCTGGAGTAAGGGAGGGCACAATGAGCAGTTCTTC. Protein sequence: CAWSKGGHNEQFF. V and J are TRBV30 and TRBJ2-1; 7 bases are a match to TRBD2. The CDR3 contains 13 residues. V dropped 2 bases and J dropped 5; count of bases not matched to a gene: 3. Germline assignment: CDR1 GTSNPN and CDR2 SVGIG (reference sequence).

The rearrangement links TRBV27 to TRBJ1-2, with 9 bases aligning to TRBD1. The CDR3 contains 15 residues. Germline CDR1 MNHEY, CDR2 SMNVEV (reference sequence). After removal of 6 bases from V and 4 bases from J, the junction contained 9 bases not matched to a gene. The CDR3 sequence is CASRITGGLGYGYTF. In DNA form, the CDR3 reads TGTGCCAGCAGAATTACAGGGGGCTTGGGCTATGGCTACACCTTC.

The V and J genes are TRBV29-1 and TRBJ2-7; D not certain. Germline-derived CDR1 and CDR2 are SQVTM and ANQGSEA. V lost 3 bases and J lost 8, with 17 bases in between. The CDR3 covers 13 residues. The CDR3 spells CSVDEGVVNQQYF. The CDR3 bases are TGCAGCGTTGACGAAGGAGTTGTAAACCAGCAGTACTTC.

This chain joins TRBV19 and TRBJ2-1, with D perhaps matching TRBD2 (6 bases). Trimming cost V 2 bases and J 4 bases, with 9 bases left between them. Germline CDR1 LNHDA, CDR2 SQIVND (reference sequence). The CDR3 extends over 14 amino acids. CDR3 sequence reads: CASSIREFYNEQFF. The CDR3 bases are TGTGCCAGTAGTATACGGGAGTTTTACAATGAGCAGTTCTTC.

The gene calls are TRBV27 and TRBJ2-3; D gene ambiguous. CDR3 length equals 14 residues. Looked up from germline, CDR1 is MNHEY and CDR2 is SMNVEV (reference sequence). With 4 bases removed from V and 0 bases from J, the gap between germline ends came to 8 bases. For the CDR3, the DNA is TGTGCCAGCAGTTATACAACTAGCACAGATACGCAGTATTTT. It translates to CASSYTTSTDTQYF.

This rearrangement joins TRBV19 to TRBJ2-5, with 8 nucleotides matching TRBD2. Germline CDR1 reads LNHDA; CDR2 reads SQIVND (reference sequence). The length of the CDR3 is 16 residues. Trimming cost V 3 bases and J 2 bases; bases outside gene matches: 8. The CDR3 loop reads CASSMGLGGVQETQYF. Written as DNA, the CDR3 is TGTGCCAGTAGTATGGGACTAGGAGGCGTACAAGAGACCCAGTACTTC. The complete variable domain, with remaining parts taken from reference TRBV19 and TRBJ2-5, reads DGGITQSPKYLFRKEGQNVTLSCEQNLNHDAMYWYRQDPGQGLRLIYYSQIVNDFQKGDIAEGYSVSREKKESFPLTVTSAQKNPTAFYLCASSMGLGGVQETQYFGPGTRLLVL.

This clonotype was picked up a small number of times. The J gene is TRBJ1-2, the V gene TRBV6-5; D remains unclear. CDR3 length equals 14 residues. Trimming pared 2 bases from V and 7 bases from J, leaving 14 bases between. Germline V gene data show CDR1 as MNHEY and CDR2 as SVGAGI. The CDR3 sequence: CASSYGGKSGGYTF. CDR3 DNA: TGTGCCAGCAGTTACGGAGGGAAATCTGGTGGCTACACCTTC.

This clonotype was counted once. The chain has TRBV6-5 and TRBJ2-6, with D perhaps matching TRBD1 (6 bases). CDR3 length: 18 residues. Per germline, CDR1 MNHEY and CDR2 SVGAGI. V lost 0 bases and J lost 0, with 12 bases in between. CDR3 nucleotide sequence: TGTGCCAGCAGTTACTCGCCGTCAGGGGTCTCTGGGGCCAACGTCCTGACTTTC. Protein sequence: CASSYSPSGVSGANVLTF.

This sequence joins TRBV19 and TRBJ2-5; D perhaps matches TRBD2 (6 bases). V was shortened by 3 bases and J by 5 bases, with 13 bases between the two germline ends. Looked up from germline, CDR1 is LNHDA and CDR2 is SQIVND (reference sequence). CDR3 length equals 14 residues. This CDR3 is CASSMGGKSETQYF. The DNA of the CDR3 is TGTGCCAGTAGTATGGGGGGAAAGTCGGAGACCCAGTACTTC.